This entry is about one T cell receptor (beta chain). TCRdb fed the RT-PCR reads into MiXCR, producing one record per CDR3 protein. The sample carries hundreds of thousands of distinct CDR3 sequences, 10% to 15% recorded once. Germline V gene lookup returns CDR1 SGHRS and CDR2 YFSETQ. The germline V and J ends were trimmed by 5 bases and 0 bases, with 15 bases remaining between them. The CDR3 is 15 residues long. This sample is drawn from a study of response to subunit inactivated influenza vaccine. The clonotype originates from a man aged 45-65 years who received an inactivated influenza vaccine. The J gene is TRBJ2-7, the V gene TRBV5-1, with D possibly called TRBD1 or TRBD2 (5 bases each). The sequences come from PBMCs from blood, collected roughly 47 days after vaccination. CDR3 in DNA: TGCGCCAGCAGTCCCGGGACGGCGTCCTCCTACGAGCAGTACTTC. Protein product: CASSPGTASSYEQYF.